A single sample is the source of the 30 T cell receptor beta chains below, sequenced in a study of blood T cell repertoires in COVID-19. Measured with immunoSEQ multiplex PCR; TCRdb has only the in-frame clones, and not every one. The repertoire holds about 230,000 clones, approximately 81% seen once, with 7.9% in the top ten. The sequenced sample consisted of peripheral blood. These receptors all come from an elderly woman with acute or convalescent COVID-19.

CDR3 sequence: CASSFGLVTYNEQFF. DNA for the CDR3: TGTGCCAGCAGCTTCGGACTAGTAACCTACAATGAGCAGTTCTTC. The chain recombines TRBV5-6 with TRBJ2-1, with 7 bases identical to TRBD2. The V gene's germline CDR1 is SGHDT and CDR2 YYEEEE. Unmatched junction bases numbered 4, after V lost 2 bases and J lost 2 bases. The CDR3 loop spans 15 amino acids.

The V call is TRBV6-5, the J call TRBJ1-5; TRBD1 might be the D (5 bases). Germline CDR1 and CDR2: MNHEY and SVGAGI. V lost 6 bases to trimming and J lost 4 bases, with 16 bases between them. This CDR3 has 15 amino acids. The CDR3 DNA reads TGTGCCAGCAGAACGACCCCAGGGTCTAATCAGCCCCAGCATTTT. It translates to CASRTTPGSNQPQHF.

The chain joins TRBV7-2 to TRBJ2-5; D is unresolved. The CDR3 runs to 14 residues. Germline V gene sequence: CDR1 SGHTA, CDR2 FQGNSA. V was trimmed by 4 bases and J by 5 bases, leaving 14 bases between them. This chain's CDR3 is CASSSAAVGETQYF. The CDR3 DNA follows: TGTGCCAGCAGCTCGGCGGCGGTCGGGGAGACCCAGTACTTC.

The rearrangement uses TRBV6-1 and TRBJ2-3, with TRBD2 matching 8 bases. Germline lookup yields CDR1 MNHNS and CDR2 SASEGT. Losses at the gene ends were 4 bases for V and 0 bases for J; bases not matched to a gene: 6. This CDR3 has 16 amino acids. The CDR3 sequence: CASSVSGVASTDTQYF. The CDR3 DNA sequence: TGTGCCAGCAGTGTTAGCGGGGTAGCTAGCACAGATACGCAGTATTTT.

This chain connects TRBV4-2 to TRBJ1-5; 7 nucleotides match TRBD1. The CDR3 runs 16 residues. V shed 1 base and J 4 bases; nucleotides not matched to a gene: 7. Germline lookup yields CDR1 LGHNA and CDR2 YNFKEQ. The CDR3 sequence: CASSQGGTDPNQPQHF. As DNA, the CDR3 is TGTGCCAGCAGCCAAGGTGGGACAGATCCTAATCAGCCCCAGCATTTT.

CDR3 in amino acids: CASSTLERENNEQFF. CDR3 sequence (DNA): TGTGCCAGTAGTACCCTTGAGCGGGAGAACAATGAGCAGTTCTTC. The chain couples TRBV19 to TRBJ2-1; the match to TRBD2 covers 8 bases. J lost 5 bases, V lost 4 bases, and 7 bases had no gene match. The CDR3 loop spans 15 amino acids. The germline V gene encodes CDR1 LNHDA and CDR2 SQIVND (reference sequence). The full variable domain, rest sourced from reference TRBV19 and TRBJ2-1, is DGGITQSPKYLFRKEGQNVTLSCEQNLNHDAMYWYRQDPGQGLRLIYYSQIVNDFQKGDIAEGYSVSREKKESFPLTVTSAQKNPTAFYLCASSTLERENNEQFFGPGTRLTVL.

The CDR3, as DNA: TGTGCCATCAGTGAGTCCGGGACAGTCTCTGGGGCCAACGTCCTGACTTTC. Its protein product is CAISESGTVSGANVLTF. V is TRBV10-3 and J is TRBJ2-6, with 7 bases lining up with TRBD1. Germline values: CDR1 ENHRY, CDR2 SYGVKD. Trimming took 0 bases from V and 0 from J; bases not matched to a gene: 2. The CDR3 has 17 residues.

The DNA of the CDR3 is TGCGCCAGCAGCCAAGGGGAAGGACTAGCGGGAAAATGGGAGCAGTACTTC. As protein: CASSQGEGLAGKWEQYF. V is TRBV4-1 and J is TRBJ2-7, with TRBD2 matching over 12 bases. The germline V gene encodes CDR1 MGHRA and CDR2 YSYEKL. This CDR3 contains 17 residues. Unmatched junction bases numbered 11, after V lost 1 base and J lost 7 bases.

This chain joins TRBV15 and TRBJ1-5; D not resolved. CDR1 LNHNV and CDR2 YYDKDF come from the germline V gene (reference sequence). This CDR3 region has 19 residues. Trimming pared 0 bases from V and 0 bases from J, leaving 18 bases between. The CDR3 loop is CATSRDLPQREDSNQPQHF. In DNA form, the CDR3 reads TGTGCCACCAGCAGAGATCTACCCCAGAGGGAGGATAGCAATCAGCCCCAGCATTTT.

The chain couples TRBV18 to TRBJ1-6; D is uncertain. V was cut by 6 bases and J by 4 bases, with 4 bases left in between. This CDR3 comprises 12 residues. Germline values: CDR1 KGHSH, CDR2 LQKENI. The CDR3 here is CASSPYNSPLHF. CDR3 sequence (DNA): TGTGCCAGCTCTCCTTATAATTCACCCCTCCACTTT.

V and J are TRBV5-1 and TRBJ2-3, with 8 bases aligning to TRBD2. Trimming cost V 0 bases and J 3 bases; bases outside gene matches: 3. CDR3 length: 15 residues. The V gene's germline CDR1 is SGHRS and CDR2 YFSETQ. CDR3 region: CASSLGGGWTDTQYF. The CDR3 DNA sequence: TGCGCCAGCAGCTTGGGCGGGGGGTGGACAGATACGCAGTATTTT. The full variable domain, rest sourced from reference TRBV5-1 and TRBJ2-3, is KAGVTQTPRYLIKTRGQQVTLSCSPISGHRSVSWYQQTPGQGLQFLFEYFSETQRNKGNFPGRFSGRQFSNSRSEMNVSTLELGDSALYLCASSLGGGWTDTQYFGPGTRLTVL.

The chain uses TRBV29-1 and TRBJ1-1, with D possibly TRBD1 on 5 matching bases. Deletions cut 4 bases from V and 4 bases from J, with 10 bases between. Per the germline V gene, CDR1 is SQVTM and CDR2 is ANQGSEA. This CDR3 has 12 residues. In DNA form, the CDR3 reads TGCAGCGTTGCTTCTAGGGGCACTGAAGCTTTCTTT. Protein: CSVASRGTEAFF. Supplemented by reference TRBV29-1 and TRBJ1-1, the full variable domain reads SAVISQKPSRDICQRGTSLTIQCQVDSQVTMMFWYRQQPGQSLTLIATANQGSEATYESGFVIDKFPISRPNLTFSTLTVSNMSPEDSSIYLCSVASRGTEAFFGQGTRLTVV.

The V and J genes are TRBV3-1 (or the pseudogene TRBV3-2) and TRBJ2-7; a possible D gene is TRBD2 (5 bases). Germline-derived CDR1 and CDR2 are LGHDT and YNNKEL (reference sequence). This CDR3 region has 14 residues. Between the trimmed V and J ends, which lost 5 bases and 4 bases, there was a span of 15 bases. The CDR3 DNA is TGTGCCAGCAGCGTAAGGGAGAGAATTTACGAGCAGTACTTC. This gives the protein CASSVRERIYEQYF.

V gene TRBV10-3 combines with J gene TRBJ2-7; TRBD1 agrees at 7 bases. Germline assignment: CDR1 ENHRY and CDR2 SYGVKD. CDR3 length: 15 residues. V was pared by 0 bases and J by 4 bases, with 6 bases of the junction left unmatched. The CDR3 sequence is CAISESSNRGYEQYF. The CDR3 DNA reads TGTGCCATCAGTGAGTCGAGTAACAGGGGTTACGAGCAGTACTTC.

This clone appeared a few times. V gene TRBV28 combines with J gene TRBJ2-1, with a weak D call TRBD2 (7 bases). Germline V lookup: CDR1 MDHEN, CDR2 SYDVKM. This CDR3 region has 17 residues. V was pared by 5 bases and J by 6 bases, with 23 bases between. CDR3 amino acids: CASSPPRGAGVGNEQFF. In nucleotides, the CDR3 is TGTGCCAGCAGTCCCCCCCGGGGGGCGGGAGTAGGCAATGAGCAGTTCTTC.

V and J are TRBV19 and TRBJ2-2; D is perhaps TRBD1 (6 bases). CDR1 is LNHDA, CDR2 SQIVND, per germline (reference sequence). The CDR3 extends over 15 amino acids. V was pared by 3 bases and J by 7 bases, with 15 bases between. CDR3 sequence (DNA): TGTGCCAGTAGTATCGACGAAGGGGGAAACGGGGAGCTGTTTTTT. As protein: CASSIDEGGNGELFF.

The rearrangement uses TRBV5-1 and TRBJ1-4; 8 nucleotides match TRBD1. V shed 4 bases, J shed 2 bases, and the junction held 1 base outside the gene matches. The CDR3 is made up of 14 amino acids. The V gene's germline CDR1 is SGHRS and CDR2 YFSETQ. CDR3 nucleotide sequence: TGCGCCAGCAGCGGACAGGGTACTAATGAAAAACTGTTTTTT. This gives the protein CASSGQGTNEKLFF.

The rearrangement uses TRBV19 and TRBJ2-5, with D maybe TRBD1 (5 bases). The CDR3 spans 13 residues. With 3 bases removed from V and 7 bases from J, the gap between germline ends came to 12 bases. Germline CDR1 and CDR2: LNHDA and SQIVND (reference sequence). The CDR3 region is CASSIQGPGTQYF. CDR3 nucleotides: TGTGCCAGTAGTATCCAGGGTCCGGGGACCCAGTACTTC.

This chain connects TRBV30 to TRBJ1-4; D is perhaps TRBD1 (5 bases). CDR1 and CDR2 (germline): GTSNPN, SVGIG (reference sequence). The V gene lost 5 bases and the J gene lost 3 bases, with 16 bases spanning the gap. This CDR3 region has 15 residues. The CDR3, as DNA: TGTGCCTGGGGGGCAGCGGGAATTTCTAATGAAAAACTGTTTTTT. Residues: CAWGAAGISNEKLFF.

This chain links TRBV20-1 with TRBJ1-5; D unresolved. The germline gives CDR1 DFQATT, CDR2 SNEGSKA (reference sequence). The V and J ends lost 3 bases and 6 bases respectively, with 9 bases between them. CDR3 length: 12 amino acids. Here the CDR3 reads CSASGHTQPQHF. The CDR3, as DNA: TGCAGTGCTAGTGGGCATACTCAGCCCCAGCATTTT.

V gene TRBV5-5 combines with J gene TRBJ2-7; 9 bases match TRBD2. The CDR3 is made up of 15 amino acids. Germline V gives CDR1 SGHKS, CDR2 YYEKEE (reference sequence). The trim removed 6 bases at V and 3 bases at J, leaving 10 bases unmatched. The CDR3 coding sequence is TGTGCCAGCACCACGGAGGGGACTAGCAGCTACGAGCAGTACTTC. Translation gives CASTTEGTSSYEQYF.

The rearrangement links TRBV6-5 to TRBJ1-2; 8 nucleotides line up with TRBD1. In germline, CDR1 is MNHEY, CDR2 SVGAGI. CDR3 length: 14 amino acids. V gave up 2 bases and J gave up 4 bases; unmatched junction bases: 3. CDR3 loop: CASSYRTGRYGYTF. CDR3 bases: TGTGCCAGCAGTTACCGGACAGGGCGCTATGGCTACACCTTC.

The chain links TRBV21-1 to TRBJ1-2; the D call of TRBD1 is as the table states it, not checked on the DNA. TRBV21-1 is marked as a pseudogene. CDR3 length: 16 residues. The CDR3 region is CASSKEGQGRNYGYTF. The CDR3 DNA follows: TGTGCCAGCAGCAAAGAGGGACAGGGACGTAACTATGGCTACACCTTC.

This clone has more than one count but fewer than ten. V gene TRBV19 combines with J gene TRBJ2-1, with 8 bases lining up with TRBD2. Trimming cost V 3 bases and J 10 bases; bases outside gene matches: 11. This CDR3 is built from 15 residues. CDR1 and CDR2 (germline): LNHDA, SQIVND (reference sequence). In nucleotides, the CDR3 is TGTGCCAGTAGTATTTTGTGGCGGGGGGCAGGGGAGCAGTTCTTC. Protein product: CASSILWRGAGEQFF.

V and J are TRBV19 and TRBJ2-5, with D unresolved. The CDR3 is 15 residues long. Trimming cost V 5 bases and J 1 base, with 14 bases left between them. Germline CDR1 and CDR2: LNHDA and SQIVND (reference sequence). The DNA of the CDR3 is TGTGCCAGTAGTCCCGAGATCGGTAGCCAAGAGACCCAGTACTTC. Its protein product is CASSPEIGSQETQYF.

The chain combines TRBV27 with TRBJ1-5, with 8 nucleotides matching TRBD1. The CDR3 covers 13 residues. The V gene's germline CDR1 is MNHEY and CDR2 SMNVEV (reference sequence). V lost 6 bases to trimming and J lost 9 bases; unmatched junction nucleotides: 7. The CDR3 region is CASRPYRGAPQHF. CDR3 DNA sequence: TGTGCCAGCAGACCGTACAGGGGGGCGCCCCAGCATTTT.

The V and J genes are TRBV7-2 and TRBJ2-7, with 10 bases fitting TRBD2. The CDR3 sequence is 13 residues long. Unmatched junction bases numbered 3, after V lost 6 bases and J lost 4 bases. Germline values: CDR1 SGHTA, CDR2 FQGNSA. In DNA form, the CDR3 reads TGTGCCAGCAGTAGCGGGGGGACGTACGAGCAGTACTTC. It codes for CASSSGGTYEQYF.

The chain couples TRBV5-1 to TRBJ1-2; D is ambiguous. Trimming pared 1 base from V and 4 bases from J, leaving 5 bases between. CDR1 is SGHRS, CDR2 YFSETQ, per germline. This CDR3 spans 12 amino acids. CDR3 region: CASSLSSYGYTF. CDR3 DNA: TGCGCCAGCAGCTTGAGTAGCTATGGCTACACCTTC.

This clone has just one count. The genes are TRBV20-1 and TRBJ2-1, with D hard to call. The germline gives CDR1 DFQATT, CDR2 SNEGSKA (reference sequence). The CDR3 sequence is 10 residues long. V shed 3 bases and J shed 8 bases, with 5 bases lying between them. The chain's CDR3 is CSASLDEQFF. The CDR3 nucleotides read TGCAGTGCTAGTTTAGATGAGCAGTTCTTC.

This chain joins TRBV6-5 and TRBJ1-4; D not resolved. Germline V CDR1 and CDR2: MNHEY, SVGAGI. V was pared by 10 bases and J by 3 bases, with 12 bases between. The CDR3 extends over 13 amino acids. For the CDR3, the DNA is TGTGCCACCACGCGGCGGGCTAATGAAAAACTGTTTTTT. It translates to CATTRRANEKLFF.